A selection of T cell receptor beta chains follows, all from one sample in a study of blood T cells in healthy people across ages. TCRdb redid the calling of the 5' RACE reads with MiXCR, one entry per CDR3 protein. The top ten clones hold approximately 24% of a sample with over 600,000 distinct CDR3 sequences, around 50% of them seen once. Specimen: blood. These receptors were collected from a man in his forties or fifties in good health. CDR3s include the opening cysteine and the closing phenylalanine or tryptophan. Each record gives: CDR3 protein, CDR3 DNA, V gene, J gene, clone size, D gene. D genes are given only for firm matches. Clone size is shown for a subset of rows, as once, few, many or a class of expanded clone.

CASSLGQEADTQYF	TGTGCCAGCAGCTTAGGACAGGAGGCAGATACGCAGTATTTT	TRBV7-2	TRBJ2-3	-	-
CASSFAPEWRYGYTF	TGTGCCAGCAGTTTCGCACCGGAGTGGAGGTACGGCTACACCTTC	TRBV27	TRBJ1-2	many	-
CASSTGTASGNSPLHF	TGCGCCAGCAGCACCGGGACAGCAAGTGGTAATTCACCCCTCCACTTT	TRBV5-1	TRBJ1-6	-	TRBD1
CASSYEGDTEAFF	TGTGCCAGCAGTTACGAGGGGGACACTGAAGCTTTCTTT	TRBV6-2/TRBV6-3	TRBJ1-1	few	-
CASSLEVGGYYEQYF	TGTGCCAGCAGCTTAGAGGTTGGCGGGTACTACGAGCAGTACTTC	TRBV7-2	TRBJ2-7	-	-
CASSQVVAGFPNQPQHF	TGCGCCAGCAGCCAAGTGGTCGCGGGCTTCCCCAATCAGCCCCAGCATTTT	TRBV4-1	TRBJ1-5	few	-
CASSNRDSFNGQYF	TGTGCCAGCAGCAACCGGGACTCCTTTAACGGGCAGTACTTC	TRBV3-1	TRBJ2-7	few	-
CASSVGRAGANEQFF	TGCGCCAGCAGTGTGGGACGAGCGGGAGCAAATGAGCAGTTCTTC	TRBV10-2	TRBJ2-1	-	TRBD2
CAISEVAGGPSEQYF	TGTGCCATCAGTGAAGTAGCGGGAGGGCCTTCCGAGCAGTACTTC	TRBV10-3	TRBJ2-7	-	TRBD2
CASSILAGGVNEQFF	TGTGCCAGCAGCATTCTAGCGGGAGGAGTTAATGAGCAGTTCTTC	TRBV4-2	TRBJ2-1	many	TRBD2
CASIGGTGYTF	TGTGCCAGTATAGGAGGAACTGGCTACACCTTC	TRBV19	TRBJ1-2	-	-
CASSQSPGRSETQYF	TGCGCCAGCAGCCAATCCCCAGGGAGGTCGGAGACCCAGTACTTC	TRBV4-3	TRBJ2-5	few	-
CASSVFQGAYEQYF	TGTGCCAGCAGCGTGTTCCAGGGGGCGTACGAGCAGTACTTC	TRBV7-2	TRBJ2-7	-	TRBD1
CASKRGAVDTQYF	TGTGCCAGCAAGCGGGGGGCGGTAGATACGCAGTATTTT	TRBV6-1	TRBJ2-3	-	TRBD2
CASSQETFQETQYF	TGTGCCAGCAGCCAAGAAACTTTTCAAGAGACCCAGTACTTC	TRBV4-2	TRBJ2-5	-	-
CSATQMNTEAFF	TGCAGTGCTACGCAGATGAACACTGAAGCTTTCTTT	TRBV20-1	TRBJ1-1	-	-